In its sample, the clone carrying this TCR beta chain was seen a few times. The data belong to a study of T cell responses to AZD1222 COVID-19 vaccine. V dropped 3 bases and J dropped 4; count of bases not matched to a gene: 4. This CDR3 spans 15 amino acids. Germline-derived CDR1 and CDR2 are MRHNA and SNTAGT. Assay used: immunoSEQ multiplex PCR; TCRdb lists only in-frame clones, some missing. The sample holds 120,000 or so clones, roughly 89% seen once. Sequences were derived from peripheral blood, sampled on day 0 of MenACWY control vaccination. The receptor comes from an adult in good health. J is TRBJ2-1 and V is TRBV6-4; 9 nucleotides line up with TRBD2. The CDR3 is CASSDSSGTYNEQFF. As DNA, the CDR3 is TGTGCCAGCAGTGATTCTAGCGGGACTTACAATGAGCAGTTCTTC.